This is a list of T cell receptor beta chains from one sample in a study of blood T cells in healthy people across ages. TCRdb re-called the 5' RACE reads with MiXCR, one entry per CDR3 protein. This table holds under 950,000 distinct CDR3 sequences, 22% found once. Sample: blood. All receptors derive from a man between 70 and 80 years old in good health. CDR3s leave out the opening cysteine and the closing phenylalanine or tryptophan.

j_call: TRBJ2-1; v_call: TRBV11-3; cdr3_aa: ASSPSSGASYNEQF
j_call: TRBJ1-2; v_call: TRBV20-1; cdr3_aa: SASTANYGYT
j_call: TRBJ2-5; v_call: TRBV6-1; cdr3_aa: ASSNLGTGEETQY
j_call: TRBJ2-7; v_call: TRBV5-4; cdr3_aa: ASSLRLAGVYEQY
j_call: TRBJ2-5; v_call: TRBV7-2; cdr3_aa: ASSLERGFQETQY
j_call: TRBJ2-7; v_call: TRBV5-4; cdr3_aa: ASSLFGTVEYEQY
j_call: TRBJ2-3; v_call: TRBV20-1; cdr3_aa: SATGLAGWADTQY
j_call: -; v_call: TRBV6-5; cdr3_aa: ASSYSFSGKSYEQY
j_call: TRBJ2-3; v_call: TRBV20-1; cdr3_aa: SAQTSEDTQY
j_call: TRBJ2-7; v_call: TRBV6-1; cdr3_aa: ASRLDRGEHEQY
j_call: TRBJ2-5; v_call: TRBV29-1; cdr3_aa: SVQQGASAETQY
j_call: TRBJ1-4; v_call: TRBV6-5; cdr3_aa: ASSSTGGWGEELF
j_call: TRBJ2-1; v_call: TRBV2; cdr3_aa: ASTTQGSSYNEQF
j_call: TRBJ2-5; v_call: TRBV7-8; cdr3_aa: ASSLGLAPKETQY
j_call: -; v_call: TRBV27; cdr3_aa: ASSPTGATYEQY
j_call: TRBJ1-2; v_call: TRBV4-3; cdr3_aa: ASSHRGGNYGYT
j_call: TRBJ2-3; v_call: TRBV27; cdr3_aa: ASSADTRGADTQY
j_call: TRBJ2-3; v_call: TRBV7-2; cdr3_aa: ASSLSNRRTDTQY
j_call: TRBJ2-1; v_call: TRBV6-5; cdr3_aa: ASSLRRSYNEQF
j_call: TRBJ2-3; v_call: TRBV12-3/TRBV12-4; cdr3_aa: ASGTLRLGDFTDTQY
j_call: TRBJ2-1; v_call: TRBV28; cdr3_aa: ATLLGLAGNEQF
j_call: TRBJ1-2; v_call: TRBV6-5; cdr3_aa: ASSRNRDGGYT
j_call: TRBJ2-1; v_call: TRBV7-7; cdr3_aa: ASSFGSGKNEQF
j_call: TRBJ2-3; v_call: TRBV28; cdr3_aa: ASSSYERVTDTQY
j_call: TRBJ1-4; v_call: TRBV10-3; cdr3_aa: AISRTGLNEKLF
j_call: TRBJ2-2; v_call: TRBV20-1; cdr3_aa: SAREDPTNTGELF
j_call: TRBJ1-5; v_call: TRBV10-3; cdr3_aa: AISDFNHRAGKGNQPQH
j_call: TRBJ1-3; v_call: TRBV28; cdr3_aa: ASSAPGQPPGNTIY
j_call: TRBJ2-1; v_call: TRBV24-1; cdr3_aa: ATTGTSGANYNEQF
j_call: TRBJ2-3; v_call: TRBV6-5; cdr3_aa: ASRPDWGADTQY
j_call: TRBJ1-1; v_call: TRBV5-1; cdr3_aa: ASSSLRRDRNTEAF
j_call: TRBJ2-3; v_call: TRBV29-1; cdr3_aa: SVEGRSSTDTQY
j_call: TRBJ1-2; v_call: TRBV19; cdr3_aa: ATKGDSRARGYT
j_call: TRBJ1-1; v_call: TRBV20-1; cdr3_aa: SAGVGRLGGTEAF
j_call: TRBJ2-5; v_call: TRBV10-3; cdr3_aa: AISESLAGIEETQY
j_call: TRBJ2-3; v_call: TRBV28; cdr3_aa: ANIRASTDTQY
j_call: TRBJ1-2; v_call: TRBV18; cdr3_aa: ASSPGTDPSGYT
j_call: TRBJ2-3; v_call: TRBV2; cdr3_aa: ASGLAGGY
j_call: TRBJ2-3; v_call: TRBV7-2; cdr3_aa: ASSFGLLAGTSTDTQY
j_call: TRBJ1-1; v_call: TRBV6-1; cdr3_aa: ASRISGVGTEAF
j_call: TRBJ2-1; v_call: TRBV5-1; cdr3_aa: ASSLEQGQGYEQF
j_call: TRBJ1-6; v_call: TRBV10-3; cdr3_aa: AISGGQYNSPLH
j_call: TRBJ2-1; v_call: TRBV5-1; cdr3_aa: ASSMDQSSYNEQF
j_call: TRBJ2-3; v_call: TRBV12-3/TRBV12-4; cdr3_aa: ASSYGHTQY
j_call: TRBJ1-1; v_call: TRBV5-1; cdr3_aa: ASSPVPGRGTEAF
j_call: TRBJ2-1; v_call: TRBV2; cdr3_aa: ASGRGDEQL
j_call: TRBJ1-6; v_call: TRBV7-8; cdr3_aa: ASSLGPPSSPLH
j_call: TRBJ2-5; v_call: TRBV9; cdr3_aa: ASSVGQETQY
j_call: TRBJ1-4; v_call: TRBV3-1; cdr3_aa: ASSRGAATSEKLF
j_call: TRBJ1-6; v_call: TRBV20-1; cdr3_aa: SARDRQGGNSPLH
j_call: TRBJ2-5; v_call: TRBV7-9; cdr3_aa: ASSFQLTQETQY
j_call: TRBJ1-4; v_call: TRBV5-6; cdr3_aa: ASSFGRQPNEKLF
j_call: TRBJ1-5; v_call: TRBV12-3/TRBV12-4; cdr3_aa: ASRDNNQPQH
j_call: TRBJ2-1; v_call: TRBV14; cdr3_aa: ASSQERGFEQF
j_call: TRBJ1-6; v_call: TRBV2; cdr3_aa: ASSVGQGDGSPLH